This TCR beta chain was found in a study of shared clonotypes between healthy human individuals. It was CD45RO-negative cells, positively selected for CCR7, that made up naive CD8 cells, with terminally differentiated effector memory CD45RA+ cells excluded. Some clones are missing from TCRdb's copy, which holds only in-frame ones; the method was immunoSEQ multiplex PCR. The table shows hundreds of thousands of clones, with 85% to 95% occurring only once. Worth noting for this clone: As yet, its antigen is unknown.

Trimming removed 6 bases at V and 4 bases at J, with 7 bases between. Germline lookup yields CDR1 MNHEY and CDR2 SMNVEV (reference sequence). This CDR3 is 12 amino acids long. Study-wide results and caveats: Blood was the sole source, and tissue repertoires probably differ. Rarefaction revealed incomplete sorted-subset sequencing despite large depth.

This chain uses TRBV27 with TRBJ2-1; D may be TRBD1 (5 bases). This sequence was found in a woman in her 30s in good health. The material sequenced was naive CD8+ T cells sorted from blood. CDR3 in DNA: TGTGCCAGCAGGGACATTTACAATGAGCAGTTCTTC. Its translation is CASRDIYNEQFF.